This T cell receptor (beta chain) was sequenced in a study of blood T cell repertoires in COVID-19. Individuals aged about 18 to 90 years were recruited from about two dozen US areas. Participants' reported clinical history set cohort assignment. Exposed study participants had met a COVID-19 case within 2 weeks before entry. How the authors handled the data: Amplification of reference gene primers provided the estimated nucleated cell counts. Profiling relied on immunoSEQ multiplex PCR, and the TCRdb table lists in-frame clones only, not all of them. V, J and clone size derive from that table, while D and trimming were established from the DNA sequence. The data contain over 200,000 clones, over 70% of them singletons. Germline assignment: CDR1 GTSNPN and CDR2 SVGIG (reference sequence). Deletions cut 0 bases from V and 0 bases from J, with 5 bases between. CDR3 size: 13 residues.

The source of this sequence is a woman under 40 who had been exposed to COVID-19. This chain uses TRBV30 with TRBJ1-1; D not certain. Source material: PBMCs or T cells enriched from blood (not recorded which). CDR3 loop: CAWSVSVNTEAFF. CDR3 in DNA: TGTGCCTGGAGTGTTTCGGTGAACACTGAAGCTTTCTTT.